This T cell receptor beta chain comes out of a study of CD8+ T cells in alopecia areata. Study at large: Treated patients were dosed with oral tofacitinib, taking 5 to 10 mg twice daily.

Extraction and reverse transcription of RNA yielded cDNA as the sequencing template. Method: immunoSEQ multiplex PCR; TCRdb's copy keeps in-frame clones and lacks some. The data hold about 180,000 clones, with roughly 60% observed a single time. As for this clone: Antigen: not known.

From germline, CDR1 is SQVTM and CDR2 ANQGSEA. The CDR3 is 13 amino acids. Trimming cost V 6 bases and J 1 base; bases outside gene matches: 5. Findings of the study overall: Sharing of TCR sequences between patients (possibly for HLA-related reasons) was less clear than in mice.

This sample comprised CD4+ T cells sorted from blood, obtained at week 0. The chain links TRBV29-1 to TRBJ1-1, with 7 nucleotides matching TRBD1. This clonotype was sampled from a human donor with alopecia areata. The CDR3 sequence is CSVRQGWNTEAFF. The CDR3 region has the DNA TGCAGCGTACGACAGGGATGGAACACTGAAGCTTTCTTT.